Following are 20 T cell receptor beta chains from one sample sequenced in a study of blood T cell repertoires in COVID-19. Sequenced by immunoSEQ multiplex PCR; TCRdb stores in-frame clones only, minus some. The sample yields 200,000 to 250,000 clones, roughly 89% seen once. Sequenced material: PBMCs or T cells enriched from blood (not recorded which). The receptor set was obtained from a man aged 25 to 45 who had been exposed to COVID-19.

The V call is TRBV16, the J call TRBJ2-1, with 7 bases that match TRBD1. This CDR3 comprises 14 residues. CDR1 and CDR2 (germline): KGHSY, FQNENV. V lost 0 bases and J lost 10; bases outside the gene matches: 6. The CDR3 region is CASSQSGEGGEQFF. The CDR3 region has the DNA TGTGCCAGCAGCCAATCTGGCGAAGGGGGCGAGCAGTTCTTC. Using reference TRBV16 and TRBJ2-1 for the parts outside the CDR3, the full variable domain is GEEVAQTPKHLVRGEGQKAKLYCAPIKGHSYVFWYQQVLKNEFKFLISFQNENVFDETGMPKERFSAKCLPNSPCSLEIQATKLEDSAVYFCASSQSGEGGEQFFGPGTRLTVL.

The genes are TRBV5-8 and TRBJ2-7; 8 bases map to TRBD1. The CDR3 is 14 residues long. CDR1 is SGHTS, CDR2 YDEGEE, per germline. After removal of 1 base from V and 3 bases from J, the junction contained 3 bases not matched to a gene. The CDR3: CASSLIRGLYEQYF. The DNA for the CDR3 is TGTGCCAGCAGCTTGATCAGGGGGCTCTACGAGCAGTACTTC.

This rearrangement joins TRBV7-3 to TRBJ2-3, with 7 positions matching TRBD2. The trim removed 5 bases at V and 6 bases at J, leaving 17 bases unmatched. Per the germline V gene, CDR1 is SGHTA and CDR2 is FQGTGA. The length of the CDR3 is 17 residues. The CDR3 DNA follows: TGTGCCAGCAGCGGGTCGGGTTTAGCGGGTGGTGCTGATACGCAGTATTTT. It specifies CASSGSGLAGGADTQYF.

This clone appeared a single time. The chain carries TRBV10-3 and TRBJ2-5, with D unclear. Trimming removed 4 bases at V and 1 base at J, with 7 bases between. The CDR3 length is 13 residues. Germline CDR1 reads ENHRY; CDR2 reads SYGVKD. CDR3 nucleotide sequence: TGTGCCATCAGTGGTGGCACCCAAGAGACCCAGTACTTC. Encoded protein: CAISGGTQETQYF.

V usage is TRBV3-1 (or the pseudogene TRBV3-2) and J usage is TRBJ1-2; D might be TRBD1 (6 bases). Germline V gene sequence: CDR1 LGHDT, CDR2 YNNKEL (reference sequence). Trimming left V 4 bases short and J 10 bases short, with 22 bases between. The CDR3 sequence is 15 residues long. The CDR3 loop is CASSLLGGQGKIYTF. The DNA for the CDR3 is TGTGCCAGCAGCCTCTTAGGCGGGCAGGGGAAAATCTACACCTTC.

The chain uses TRBV4-1 and TRBJ2-5; 10 nucleotides line up with TRBD2. Germline CDR1 MGHRA, CDR2 YSYEKL. The CDR3 consists of 18 residues. The junction had 19 bases not matched to a gene; V was cut back by 8 bases and J by 4 bases. The CDR3 DNA is TGCGCCAGCCTCGCCGATCCCGGGGAGCGGGGGGGCCTAGAGACCCAGTACTTC. Its protein is CASLADPGERGGLETQYF.

The V call is TRBV5-8, the J call TRBJ1-1, with D possibly matching TRBD1 (5 bases). V was clipped by 3 bases and J by 3 bases, with 9 bases between them. Per germline, CDR1 SGHTS and CDR2 YDEGEE. The CDR3 extends over 13 amino acids. CDR3 DNA sequence: TGTGCCAGCAGCTATGACAGTTACACTGAAGCTTTCTTT. Translation gives CASSYDSYTEAFF.

The J gene is TRBJ1-5, the V gene TRBV6-5; perhaps TRBD1 as D (6 bases). This CDR3 comprises 14 residues. V was trimmed by 5 bases and J by 0 bases, leaving 8 bases between them. CDR1 and CDR2 (germline): MNHEY, SVGAGI. The CDR3 loop reads CASSHRDSNQPQHF. DNA of the CDR3: TGTGCCAGCAGTCACAGGGATAGCAATCAGCCCCAGCATTTT.

The J gene is TRBJ1-4, the V gene TRBV7-6; 9 nucleotides match TRBD1. CDR3 length: 12 residues. The germline gives CDR1 SGHVS, CDR2 FNYEAQ. V shed 5 bases and J 11 bases; nucleotides not matched to a gene: 3. The DNA of the CDR3 is TGTGCCAGCAGCATGGACAGGGGTAAACTGTTTTTT. Its protein product is CASSMDRGKLFF.

This clone was seen a handful of times. The chain combines TRBV3-1 (or the pseudogene TRBV3-2) with TRBJ1-2; D remains ambiguous. This CDR3 comprises 15 residues. Germline V gene sequence: CDR1 LGHDT, CDR2 YNNKEL (reference sequence). V lost 2 bases, J lost 1 base, and 11 bases lay in between. CDR3 sequence: CASSQRNSINYGYTF. CDR3 nucleotides: TGTGCCAGCAGCCAAAGAAACAGCATTAACTATGGCTACACCTTC.

There are a few counts of this clone. V gene TRBV19 combines with J gene TRBJ2-3, with 8 nucleotides matching TRBD1. Per the germline V gene, CDR1 is LNHDA and CDR2 is SQIVND (reference sequence). V trimming: 1 base; J trimming: 5 bases; junction bases outside the gene matches: 14. CDR3 length: 18 residues. DNA of the CDR3: TGTGCCAGTAGTATAGCCCTCGGAGTTGGACAGGGCAGAGATACGCAGTATTTT. Translating it yields CASSIALGVGQGRDTQYF.

The chain has TRBV6-5 and TRBJ1-3; no definite D call. The germline V gene has CDR1 MNHEY and CDR2 SVGAGI. This CDR3 spans 15 amino acids. V was trimmed by 4 bases and J by 2 bases, leaving 12 bases between them. For the CDR3, the DNA is TGTGCCAGCAGTTGGGCCAGAGACGCTGGAAACACCATATATTTT. This codes for CASSWARDAGNTIYF.

This chain uses TRBV4-3 with TRBJ2-7; D possibly corresponds to TRBD1 (6 bases). The CDR3 covers 13 residues. CDR1 and CDR2 from the germline V gene are LGHNA and YSLEER. V shed 4 bases and J shed 3 bases, with 10 bases lying between them. The CDR3 DNA is TGCGCCAGCAGCCTTCGGACAGACTACGAGCAGTACTTC. This sequence encodes CASSLRTDYEQYF.

The chain employs TRBV6-5 and TRBJ2-3; 8 bases are a match to TRBD2. Germline CDR1 is MNHEY and CDR2 is SVGAGI. CDR3 size: 15 residues. Trimming cost V 1 base and J 2 bases; bases outside gene matches: 2. The DNA of the CDR3 is TGTGCCAGCAGTTACTTAGCGGGGATCACAGATACGCAGTATTTT. Translated: CASSYLAGITDTQYF.

The chain joins TRBV10-3 to TRBJ1-3; no definite D call. Trimming removed 2 bases at V and 2 bases at J, with 10 bases between. Germline CDR1 is ENHRY and CDR2 is SYGVKD. The CDR3 has 15 residues. The CDR3 here is CAISELPEAGNTIYF. The CDR3 DNA reads as TGTGCCATCAGTGAGCTACCTGAGGCTGGAAACACCATATATTTT.

The chain links TRBV29-1 to TRBJ1-1, with D perhaps TRBD1 (5 bases). The ends were cut back, 2 bases at V and 3 bases at J, with 13 bases in the middle. This CDR3 region has 14 residues. Germline V gene sequence: CDR1 SQVTM, CDR2 ANQGSEA. DNA for the CDR3: TGCAGCGTTGAACCGGGGGGTGGGGACACTGAAGCTTTCTTT. Translation: CSVEPGGGDTEAFF.

The chain carries TRBV7-2 and TRBJ2-2; D unclear. Trimming took 1 base from V and 7 from J, leaving 4 bases between them. Germline CDR1 is SGHTA and CDR2 is FQGNSA. The CDR3 loop spans 12 amino acids. The CDR3 DNA is TGTGCCAGCAGCTTAGTTCTCGGGGAGCTGTTTTTT. It encodes CASSLVLGELFF.

V and J are TRBV19 and TRBJ2-5; 10 bases match TRBD1. With 3 bases clipped from V and 4 bases from J, the junction kept 5 bases outside the gene matches. Germline-derived CDR1 and CDR2 are LNHDA and SQIVND (reference sequence). The CDR3 is 15 residues long. CDR3 amino acids: CASSIGTGVGETQYF. CDR3 coding DNA: TGTGCCAGTAGTATCGGGACAGGGGTAGGAGAGACCCAGTACTTC.

The chain combines TRBV5-3 with TRBJ2-1, with TRBD2 as a possible D gene (5 bases). TRBV5-3 belongs to the ORF category, with a function that is uncertain. CDR3 length: 14 amino acids. Trimming removed 4 bases from V and 4 bases from J, with 12 bases in between. The CDR3 protein is CARSEDGGYNEQFF. DNA of the CDR3: TGTGCCAGAAGCGAGGACGGAGGATACAATGAGCAGTTCTTC.

This clone was recorded once. The chain has TRBV11-2 and TRBJ2-7; 7 nucleotides line up with TRBD2. This CDR3 contains 14 residues. In germline, CDR1 is SGHAT, CDR2 FQNNGV. V shed 1 base and J 1 base; nucleotides not matched to a gene: 1. The CDR3 here is CASSLGAGSYEQYF. The CDR3 DNA is TGTGCCAGCAGCTTAGGAGCGGGGTCCTACGAGCAGTACTTC.